The 18 T cell receptor beta chains given below trace back to one sample, sequenced in a study of cytomegalovirus exposure and HLA in healthy donors. Vbeta (60) and Jbeta (13) primers were used in the PCR. The data were produced by immunoSEQ multiplex PCR, yet TCRdb's version contains in-frame clones alone and is incomplete. The sample has some 81,000 clones, about 69% seen once. Input material: PBMCs. The receptor set was obtained from a woman aged 40 to 55 in good health and CMV-seropositive.

The chain carries TRBV7-2 and TRBJ1-5, with 8 bases aligning to TRBD1. This CDR3 has 15 residues. Per the germline V gene, CDR1 is SGHTA and CDR2 is FQGNSA. The junction had 2 bases not matched to a gene; V was cut back by 3 bases and J by 1 base. Here the CDR3 DNA reads TGTGCCAGCAGCTTGGGACAGGCCAGCAATCAGCCCCAGCATTTT. Translating gives CASSLGQASNQPQHF.

V and J are TRBV5-1 and TRBJ2-3; D is possibly TRBD1 (5 bases). This CDR3 is built from 16 residues. V lost 3 bases and J 0 bases, leaving 14 bases between the germline ends. Germline V lookup: CDR1 SGHRS, CDR2 YFSETQ. The CDR3: CASSSLGPTSTDTQYF. The CDR3 DNA is TGCGCCAGCAGCTCTCTGGGGCCTACCAGCACAGATACGCAGTATTTT.

V usage is TRBV13 and J usage is TRBJ2-3; D possibly corresponds to TRBD2 (5 bases). Trimming shortened V by 2 bases and J by 4 bases, and 10 bases separated the two germline ends. CDR1 is PRHDT, CDR2 FYEKMQ, per germline (reference sequence). This CDR3 contains 14 residues. The CDR3 bases are TGTGCCAGCAGCTTACAGCTAGCCCCAGATACGCAGTATTTT. It is translated as CASSLQLAPDTQYF.

DNA for the CDR3: TGTGCCTGGGGCTGGGGGGGCAATCAGCCCCAGCATTTT. Protein sequence: CAWGWGGNQPQHF. The V gene is TRBV30, the J gene TRBJ1-5, with TRBD1 as a possible D gene (5 bases). Trimming removed 5 bases from V and 2 bases from J, with 10 bases in between. Germline V lookup: CDR1 GTSNPN, CDR2 SVGIG (reference sequence). CDR3 length: 13 residues.

The DNA of the CDR3 is TGTGCCAGCAGCTTAGAGGCGGGCTACGAGCAGTACTTC. Residues: CASSLEAGYEQYF. This rearrangement joins TRBV7-2 to TRBJ2-7, with D maybe TRBD2 (5 bases). The CDR3 is 13 residues long. Deletions cut 1 base from V and 3 bases from J, with 7 bases between. Germline V CDR1 and CDR2: SGHTA, FQGNSA.

This clone is large (0.1 to 1%) within its sample. The sample holds other DNA sequences that translate to the same CDR3. The genes are TRBV4-3 and TRBJ2-6; D gene ambiguous. CDR3 length equals 17 residues. V gave up 0 bases and J gave up 4 bases, with 13 bases separating them. Germline values: CDR1 LGHNA, CDR2 YSLEER. As DNA, the CDR3 is TGCGCCAGCAGCCAAGACGTATTGAGAGCGGGGGCCAACGTCCTGACTTTC. Amino acid sequence: CASSQDVLRAGANVLTF.

The chain uses TRBV4-2 and TRBJ2-3; TRBD2 matches 9 bases. The germline V gene has CDR1 LGHNA and CDR2 YNFKEQ. J was trimmed by 2 bases and V by 0 bases; bases with no gene match: 3. The CDR3 is 16 amino acids. In DNA form, the CDR3 reads TGTGCCAGCAGCCAAGATAAGCGGGGGGCCACAGATACGCAGTATTTT. Translating gives CASSQDKRGATDTQYF.

Only a few counts were recorded for this clone. For the CDR3, the DNA is TGTGCCAGTAGTCCCCTGGGATTGCAGGGGGTAACTGAAGCTTTCTTT. Its protein is CASSPLGLQGVTEAFF. The chain joins TRBV19 to TRBJ1-1; 7 bases agree with TRBD1. V shed 5 bases and J 5 bases; nucleotides not matched to a gene: 14. From germline, CDR1 is LNHDA and CDR2 SQIVND (reference sequence). CDR3 length: 16 residues.

The sample holds a few counts of this clone. The CDR3 DNA sequence: TGTGCCAGTATTGGACAGGGTGGTTACGAGCAGTACTTC. It translates to CASIGQGGYEQYF. The rearrangement uses TRBV19 and TRBJ2-7; TRBD1 matches at 8 bases. With 7 bases clipped from V and 4 bases from J, the junction kept 6 bases outside the gene matches. Germline values: CDR1 LNHDA, CDR2 SQIVND (reference sequence). The CDR3 length is 13 residues.

The rearrangement joins TRBV28 to TRBJ1-2; TRBD1 might be the D (6 bases). Per the germline V gene, CDR1 is MDHEN and CDR2 is SYDVKM. The germline V and J ends were trimmed by 6 bases and 7 bases, with 18 bases remaining between them. The CDR3 is made up of 14 amino acids. The DNA of the CDR3 is TGTGCCAGCAGCAACGACAGGTGGGGTTTTGGCTACACCTTC. Translating gives CASSNDRWGFGYTF.

This chain connects TRBV7-8 to TRBJ2-2, with 13 bases matching TRBD2. Germline CDR1 reads SGHVS; CDR2 reads FQNEAQ. The CDR3 is 17 residues long. V gave up 2 bases and J gave up 8 bases; unmatched junction bases: 8. CDR3 sequence reads: CASSLWGLAGKRGELFF. The DNA for the CDR3 is TGTGCCAGCAGCTTATGGGGACTAGCGGGGAAAAGGGGGGAGCTGTTTTTT.

This sequence joins TRBV28 and TRBJ2-7; the D gene is possibly TRBD1 (5 bases). The CDR3 contains 16 residues. The germline V gene has CDR1 MDHEN and CDR2 SYDVKM. V lost 5 bases, J lost 0 bases, and 17 bases lay in between. The CDR3 is CASSPPRRQSSYEQYF. The CDR3, as DNA: TGTGCCAGCAGTCCCCCCCGGAGACAGAGCTCCTACGAGCAGTACTTC.

The rearrangement joins TRBV2 to TRBJ1-5; 7 nucleotides match TRBD1. Germline CDR1 SNHLY, CDR2 FYNNEI. Germline trimming cut 5 bases from V and 4 bases from J; bases unmatched to any gene: 2. The CDR3 loop spans 13 amino acids. This CDR3 is CASSPGGNQPQHF. For the CDR3, the DNA is TGTGCCAGCAGTCCAGGGGGAAATCAGCCCCAGCATTTT.

The chain uses TRBV5-1 and TRBJ1-4, with D perhaps matching TRBD1 (6 bases). V lost 0 bases to trimming and J lost 4 bases, with 13 bases between them. The CDR3 spans 16 residues. Per the germline V gene, CDR1 is SGHRS and CDR2 is YFSETQ. CDR3 sequence: CASSLAIGQYNEKLFF. The CDR3 nucleotides are TGCGCCAGCAGCTTGGCCATAGGACAGTATAATGAAAAACTGTTTTTT.

The chain combines TRBV27 with TRBJ2-7; 8 nucleotides match TRBD2. The CDR3 is made up of 13 amino acids. Germline assignment: CDR1 MNHEY and CDR2 SMNVEV (reference sequence). V shed 4 bases and J 7 bases; nucleotides not matched to a gene: 6. The CDR3 region has the DNA TGTGCCAGCAGTTCAGCGGGAGTAAGGGAGCAGTACTTC. It is translated as CASSSAGVREQYF.

This chain connects TRBV9 to TRBJ2-1; 8 bases line up with TRBD1. CDR3 length equals 15 residues. J lost 7 bases, V lost 4 bases, and 10 bases had no gene match. Per germline, CDR1 SGDLS and CDR2 YYNGEE. In nucleotides, the CDR3 is TGTGCCAGCAGCTTGGGGGCAGGGGGCCCGAATGAGCAGTTCTTC. Encoded protein: CASSLGAGGPNEQFF.

The rearrangement links TRBV29-1 to TRBJ2-7; TRBD1 is a possible D gene (6 bases). Germline V gives CDR1 SQVTM, CDR2 ANQGSEA. Trimming pared 7 bases from V and 2 bases from J, leaving 15 bases between. The CDR3 consists of 13 residues. The CDR3 loop is CSARGRSAYEQYF. CDR3 DNA sequence: TGCAGCGCCAGGGGCCGATCGGCCTACGAGCAGTACTTC.

J is TRBJ2-3 and V is TRBV9, with D perhaps matching TRBD2 (5 bases). V lost 2 bases to trimming and J lost 2 bases, with 15 bases between them. Germline assignment: CDR1 SGDLS and CDR2 YYNGEE. The CDR3 extends over 16 amino acids. CDR3 DNA: TGTGCCAGCAGCGTGTTTAGCGATCTACCCACAGATACGCAGTATTTT. Amino acid sequence: CASSVFSDLPTDTQYF.